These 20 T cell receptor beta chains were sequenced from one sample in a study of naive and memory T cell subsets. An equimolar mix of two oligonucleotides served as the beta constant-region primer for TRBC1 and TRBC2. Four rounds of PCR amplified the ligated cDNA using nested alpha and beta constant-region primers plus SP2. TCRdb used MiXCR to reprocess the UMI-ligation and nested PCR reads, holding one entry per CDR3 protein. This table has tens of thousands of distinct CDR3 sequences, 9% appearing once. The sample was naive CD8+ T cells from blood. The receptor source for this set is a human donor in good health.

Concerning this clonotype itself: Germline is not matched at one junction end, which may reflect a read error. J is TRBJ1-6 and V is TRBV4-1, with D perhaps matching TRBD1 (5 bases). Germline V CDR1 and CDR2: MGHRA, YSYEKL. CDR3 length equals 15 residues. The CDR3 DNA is TGCGCCAGCAGCCAGAGGGGTGGGCAAAATTCACCCCTCAACTTT. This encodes CASSQRGGQNSPLNF.

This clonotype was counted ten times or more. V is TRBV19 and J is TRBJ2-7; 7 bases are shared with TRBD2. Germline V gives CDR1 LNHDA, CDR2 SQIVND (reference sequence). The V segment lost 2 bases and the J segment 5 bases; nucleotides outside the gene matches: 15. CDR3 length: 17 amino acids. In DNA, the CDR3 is TGTGCCAGTAGTATATGGACCGGGGGGTTAGCGAGCGACGAGCAGTACTTC. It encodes CASSIWTGGLASDEQYF.

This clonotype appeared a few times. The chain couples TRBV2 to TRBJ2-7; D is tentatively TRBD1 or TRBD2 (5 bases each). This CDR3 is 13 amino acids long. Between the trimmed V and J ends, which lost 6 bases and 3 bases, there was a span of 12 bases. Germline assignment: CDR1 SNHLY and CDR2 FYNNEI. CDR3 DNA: TGTGCCAGCAGCGGGGCGGACGGCTACGAGCAGTACTTC. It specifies CASSGADGYEQYF.

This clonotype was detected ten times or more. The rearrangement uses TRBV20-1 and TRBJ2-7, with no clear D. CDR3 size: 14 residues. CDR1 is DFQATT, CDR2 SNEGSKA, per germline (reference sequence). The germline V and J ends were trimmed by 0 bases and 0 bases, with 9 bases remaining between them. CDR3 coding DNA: TGCAGTGCTAGAGATGTCATTAGCTCCTACGAGCAGTACTTC. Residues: CSARDVISSYEQYF.

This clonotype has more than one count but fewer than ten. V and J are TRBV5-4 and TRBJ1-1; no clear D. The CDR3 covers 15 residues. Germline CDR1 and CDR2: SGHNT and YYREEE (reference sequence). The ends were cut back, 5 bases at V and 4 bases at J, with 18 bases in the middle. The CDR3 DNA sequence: TGTGCCAGCAGACCTGCCGTTGGGGTTCGCACTGAAGCTTTCTTT. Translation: CASRPAVGVRTEAFF. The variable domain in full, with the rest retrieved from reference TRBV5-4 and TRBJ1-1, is ETGVTQSPTHLIKTRGQQVTLRCSSQSGHNTVSWYQQALGQGPQFIFQYYREEENGRGNFPPRFSGLQFPNYSSELNVNALELDDSALYLCASRPAVGVRTEAFFGQGTRLTVV.

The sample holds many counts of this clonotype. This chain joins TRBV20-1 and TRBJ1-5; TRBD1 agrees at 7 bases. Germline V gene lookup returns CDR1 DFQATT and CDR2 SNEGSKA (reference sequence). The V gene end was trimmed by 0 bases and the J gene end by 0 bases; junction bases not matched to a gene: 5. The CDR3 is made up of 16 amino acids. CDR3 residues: CSAREGTELSNQPQHF. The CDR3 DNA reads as TGCAGTGCTAGAGAGGGGACAGAACTTAGCAATCAGCCCCAGCATTTT.

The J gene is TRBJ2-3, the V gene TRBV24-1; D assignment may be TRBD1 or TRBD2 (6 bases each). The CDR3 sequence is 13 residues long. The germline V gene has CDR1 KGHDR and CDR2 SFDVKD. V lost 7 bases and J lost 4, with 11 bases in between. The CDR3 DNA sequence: TGTGCCACCAGAGCCGGGGGCTCAGATACGCAGTATTTT. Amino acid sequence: CATRAGGSDTQYF.

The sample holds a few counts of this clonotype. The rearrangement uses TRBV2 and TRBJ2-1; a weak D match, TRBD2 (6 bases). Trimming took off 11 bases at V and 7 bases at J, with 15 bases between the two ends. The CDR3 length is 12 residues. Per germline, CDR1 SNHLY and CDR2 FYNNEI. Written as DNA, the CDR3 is TGTGCCTCGCGGACGGGGAGGAATGAGCAGTTCTTC. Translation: CASRTGRNEQFF.

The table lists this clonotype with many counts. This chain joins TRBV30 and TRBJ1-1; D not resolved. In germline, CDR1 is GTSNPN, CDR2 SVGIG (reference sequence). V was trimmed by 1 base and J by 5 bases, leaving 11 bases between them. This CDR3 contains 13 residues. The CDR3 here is CAWSALISTEAFF. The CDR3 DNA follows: TGTGCCTGGAGTGCCTTGATTAGTACTGAAGCTTTCTTT.

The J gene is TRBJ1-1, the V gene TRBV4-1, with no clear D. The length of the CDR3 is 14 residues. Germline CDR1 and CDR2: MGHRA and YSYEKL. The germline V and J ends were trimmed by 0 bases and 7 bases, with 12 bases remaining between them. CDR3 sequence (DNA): TGCGCCAGCAGCCAAGATTGGAGGGCAGATGAAGCTTTCTTT. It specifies CASSQDWRADEAFF.

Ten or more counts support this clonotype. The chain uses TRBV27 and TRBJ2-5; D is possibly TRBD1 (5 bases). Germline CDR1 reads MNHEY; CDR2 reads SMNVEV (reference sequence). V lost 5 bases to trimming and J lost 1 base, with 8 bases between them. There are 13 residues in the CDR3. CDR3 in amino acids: CASSEDSQETQYF. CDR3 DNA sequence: TGTGCCAGCAGTGAAGACAGCCAAGAGACCCAGTACTTC.

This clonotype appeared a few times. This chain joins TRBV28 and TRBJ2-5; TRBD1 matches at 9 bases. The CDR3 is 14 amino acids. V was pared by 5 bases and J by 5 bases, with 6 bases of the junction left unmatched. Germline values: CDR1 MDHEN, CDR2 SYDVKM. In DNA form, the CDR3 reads TGTGCCAGCAGTCCGGACAGGGGACTGGAGACCCAGTACTTC. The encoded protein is CASSPDRGLETQYF.

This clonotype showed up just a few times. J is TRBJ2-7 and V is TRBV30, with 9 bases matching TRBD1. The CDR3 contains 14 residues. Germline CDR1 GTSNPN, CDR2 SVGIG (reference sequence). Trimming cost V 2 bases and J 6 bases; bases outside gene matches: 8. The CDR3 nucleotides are TGTGCCTGGAGTTTACAGGGGGCCTGGGGCGAGCAGTACTTC. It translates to CAWSLQGAWGEQYF. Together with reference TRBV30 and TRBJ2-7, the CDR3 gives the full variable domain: SQTIHQWPATLVQPVGSPLSLECTVEGTSNPNLYWYRQAAGRGLQLLFYSVGIGQISSEVPQNLSASRPQDRQFILSSKKLLLSDSGFYLCAWSLQGAWGEQYFGPGTRLTVT.

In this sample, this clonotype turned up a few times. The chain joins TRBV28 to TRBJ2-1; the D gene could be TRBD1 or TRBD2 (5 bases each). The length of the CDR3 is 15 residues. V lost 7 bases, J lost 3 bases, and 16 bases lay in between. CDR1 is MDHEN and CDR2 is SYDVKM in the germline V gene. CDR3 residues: CASKHRDPIYNEQFF. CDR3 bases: TGTGCCAGCAAGCACCGGGACCCGATCTACAATGAGCAGTTCTTC.

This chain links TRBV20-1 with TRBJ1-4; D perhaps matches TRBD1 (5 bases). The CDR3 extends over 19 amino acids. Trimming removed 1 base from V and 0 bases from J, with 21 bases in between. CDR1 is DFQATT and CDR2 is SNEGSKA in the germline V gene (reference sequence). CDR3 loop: CSARVLKVTETSTNEKLFF. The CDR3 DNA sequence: TGCAGTGCTAGAGTTCTTAAGGTGACAGAAACCTCAACTAATGAAAAACTGTTTTTT.

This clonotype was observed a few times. This chain's CDR3 is CATARTSQAGELFF. The CDR3 DNA reads as TGTGCCACCGCAAGGACTAGCCAGGCCGGGGAGCTGTTTTTT. The V gene is TRBV24-1, the J gene TRBJ2-2, with 8 bases lining up with TRBD2. V shed 9 bases and J 6 bases; nucleotides not matched to a gene: 8. Germline loops: CDR1 KGHDR, CDR2 SFDVKD. CDR3 size: 14 residues.

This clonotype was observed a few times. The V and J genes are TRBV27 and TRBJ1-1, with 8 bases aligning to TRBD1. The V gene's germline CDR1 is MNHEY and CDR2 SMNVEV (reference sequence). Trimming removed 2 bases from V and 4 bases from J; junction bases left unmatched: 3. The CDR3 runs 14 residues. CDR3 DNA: TGTGCCAGCAGTTTAGGTACAGGGGGCACTGAAGCTTTCTTT. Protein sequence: CASSLGTGGTEAFF.

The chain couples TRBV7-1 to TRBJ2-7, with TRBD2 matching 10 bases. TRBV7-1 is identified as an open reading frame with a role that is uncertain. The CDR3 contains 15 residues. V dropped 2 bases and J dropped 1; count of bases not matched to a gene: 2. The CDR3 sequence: CASSSRLAGSYEQYF. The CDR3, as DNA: TGTGCCAGCAGCTCAAGACTAGCGGGTTCCTACGAGCAGTACTTC.

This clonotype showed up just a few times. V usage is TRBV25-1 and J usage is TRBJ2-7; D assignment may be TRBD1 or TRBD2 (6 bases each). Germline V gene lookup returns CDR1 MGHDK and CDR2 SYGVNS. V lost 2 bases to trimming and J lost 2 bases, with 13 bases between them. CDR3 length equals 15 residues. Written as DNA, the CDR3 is TGTGCCAGCAGTGAAGGAGCAGGGGAGGCCTACGAGCAGTACTTC. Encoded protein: CASSEGAGEAYEQYF.

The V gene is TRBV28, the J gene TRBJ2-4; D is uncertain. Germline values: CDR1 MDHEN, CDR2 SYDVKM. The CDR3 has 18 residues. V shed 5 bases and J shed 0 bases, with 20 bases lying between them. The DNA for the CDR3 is TGTGCCAGCAGTCCCCGGGTTCCCCAGCCAGGAGCCAAAAACATTCAGTACTTC. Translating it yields CASSPRVPQPGAKNIQYF.